These T cell receptor beta chains were read from a single sample in a study of control samples from healthy donors and cancer patients. The repertoire was sequenced with immunoSEQ multiplex PCR; TCRdb's copy has only in-frame clones and lacks some. In the table there are 180,000 or so clones, roughly 91% of which are singletons. Sequencing was carried out using blood. The receptors were sampled from a woman in her 30s in good health. The CDR3 runs from the conserved cysteine through the conserved F or W. D genes are given only for firm matches. Not all rows give a size; the values are once, few, many and, for expanded clones, a class.

abundance	d_gene	j_gene	v_gene	CDR3aa	CDR3nt
-	-	TRBJ1-1	TRBV7-9	CASSLGNENTEAFF	TGTGCCAGCAGCTTAGGTAACGAGAACACTGAAGCTTTCTTT
few	TRBD2	TRBJ2-7	TRBV10-3	CAISESPGLAGGPYEQYF	TGTGCCATCAGTGAATCCCCGGGACTAGCGGGAGGGCCCTACGAGCAGTACTTC
-	TRBD1	TRBJ2-7	TRBV10-3	CAIRASTGTGPYEQYF	TGTGCCATCAGAGCGTCTACCGGGACAGGGCCCTACGAGCAGTACTTC
-	TRBD1	TRBJ1-1	TRBV30	CAWRQGARAFF	TGTGCCTGGAGACAGGGGGCGAGAGCTTTCTTT
-	-	TRBJ2-1	TRBV7-7	CASSTGQNNEQFF	TGTGCCAGCAGCACCGGACAGAACAATGAGCAGTTCTTC
-	TRBD1	TRBJ2-5	TRBV24-1	CATSDASTGSETQYF	TGTGCCACCAGTGACGCGTCGACAGGGTCCGAGACCCAGTACTTC
once	-	TRBJ1-1	TRBV18	CASSQGSEAFF	TGTGCCAGCTCACAGGGATCCGAAGCTTTCTTT
-	-	TRBJ2-5	TRBV28	CASREGGETQYF	TGTGCCAGCAGGGAAGGGGGGGAGACCCAGTACTTC
-	TRBD2	TRBJ2-7	TRBV3-1/TRBV3-2	CASSQGIAGEQYF	TGTGCCAGCAGCCAAGGGATAGCGGGGGAGCAGTACTTC
-	TRBD2	TRBJ2-3	TRBV28	CASSLAGVDTDTQYF	TGTGCCAGCAGCCTAGCGGGAGTGGATACAGATACGCAGTATTTT
-	TRBD1	TRBJ2-2	TRBV3-1/TRBV3-2	CASSQGQGTGELFF	TGTGCCAGCAGCCAAGGACAGGGGACCGGGGAGCTGTTTTTT
-	-	TRBJ2-1	TRBV11-1	CASSLGSQTNEQFF	TGTGCCAGCAGCTTAGGGTCACAGACCAATGAGCAGTTCTTC
few	-	TRBJ2-4	TRBV5-8	CASSAGFGVAKNIQYF	TGTGCCAGCAGCGCAGGGTTCGGGGTAGCCAAAAACATTCAGTACTTC
-	TRBD1	TRBJ1-6	TRBV11-2	CASSLEPRGPLHF	TGTGCCAGCAGCTTAGAACCCAGGGGGCCCCTCCACTTT
-	TRBD1	TRBJ1-2	TRBV28	CASSKEQGIAYTF	TGTGCCAGCAGTAAGGAACAGGGGATCGCCTACACCTTC
-	TRBD1	TRBJ2-7	TRBV10-1	CASSESGTGIGEQYF	TGCGCCAGCAGTGAGTCGGGGACAGGGATAGGGGAGCAGTACTTC
-	TRBD1	TRBJ2-7	TRBV15	CATSRGTGNYEQYF	TGTGCCACCAGCAGGGGGACAGGGAACTACGAGCAGTACTTC
-	TRBD1	TRBJ1-4	TRBV5-6	CASSLGDRSEKLFF	TGTGCCAGCAGCTTGGGGGACAGGTCCGAAAAACTGTTTTTT
-	TRBD2	TRBJ2-2	TRBV7-8	CASRRLADNTGELFF	TGTGCCAGCAGACGACTAGCGGATAACACCGGGGAGCTGTTTTTT
-	-	TRBJ2-7	TRBV7-2	CASSLPYEQYF	TGTGCCAGCAGCTTACCCTACGAGCAGTACTTC
once	TRBD1	TRBJ1-4	TRBV2	CASSENRGPREKLFF	TGTGCCAGCAGTGAAAACAGGGGGCCTAGGGAAAAACTGTTTTTT
-	TRBD2	TRBJ2-3	TRBV6-6	CASSYSSGSGDTQYF	TGTGCCAGCAGTTACTCTAGCGGGAGTGGCGATACGCAGTATTTT
once	-	TRBJ2-4	TRBV12-3/TRBV12-4	CASSRGAKNIQYF	TGTGCCAGCAGTCGAGGAGCCAAAAACATTCAGTACTTC
-	-	TRBJ1-1	TRBV15	CATSRDTRNTEAFF	TGTGCCACCAGCAGAGATACCAGGAACACTGAAGCTTTCTTT
-	TRBD1	TRBJ2-7	TRBV19	CASSGQAHEQYF	TGTGCCAGTAGCGGACAGGCCCACGAGCAGTACTTC
many	TRBD1	TRBJ1-6	TRBV2	CASRQGGFDNSPLHF	TGTGCCAGCCGACAGGGTGGGTTCGATAATTCACCCCTCCACTTT
once	-	TRBJ1-1	TRBV12-3/TRBV12-4	CASGQNTEAFF	TGTGCCAGCGGACAGAACACTGAAGCTTTCTTT
-	TRBD1	TRBJ1-4	TRBV6-6	CASSPQGAREKLFF	TGTGCCAGCAGTCCACAGGGGGCTCGGGAAAAACTGTTTTTT
-	-	TRBJ1-1	TRBV5-4	CASSFRGVNTEAFF	TGTGCCAGCAGCTTCAGGGGAGTGAACACTGAAGCTTTCTTT
-	-	TRBJ1-4	TRBV2	CASSEVGYNEKLFF	TGTGCCAGCAGTGAGGTTGGTTATAATGAAAAACTGTTTTTT